This note documents a single T cell receptor (beta chain) sequence. This entry comes from a study of technical replicates of blood from several donors. Profiled with immunoSEQ multiplex PCR; TCRdb holds only in-frame clones, not every one. The sample holds 75,000 to 100,000 clones, around 96% seen once. Trimming removed 6 bases at V and 5 bases at J, with 19 bases between. This CDR3 spans 15 amino acids. CDR1 SEHNR and CDR2 FQNEAQ come from the germline V gene (reference sequence). Sequencing input: T cells isolated from PBMCs. The source of this sequence is a human donor in good health. The chain has TRBV7-9 and TRBJ1-1; the D gene is possibly TRBD1 (5 bases). The CDR3 reads CASSPTTGGSTEAFF. In DNA form, the CDR3 reads TGTGCCAGCAGTCCTACTACCGGGGGGAGTACTGAAGCTTTCTTT.